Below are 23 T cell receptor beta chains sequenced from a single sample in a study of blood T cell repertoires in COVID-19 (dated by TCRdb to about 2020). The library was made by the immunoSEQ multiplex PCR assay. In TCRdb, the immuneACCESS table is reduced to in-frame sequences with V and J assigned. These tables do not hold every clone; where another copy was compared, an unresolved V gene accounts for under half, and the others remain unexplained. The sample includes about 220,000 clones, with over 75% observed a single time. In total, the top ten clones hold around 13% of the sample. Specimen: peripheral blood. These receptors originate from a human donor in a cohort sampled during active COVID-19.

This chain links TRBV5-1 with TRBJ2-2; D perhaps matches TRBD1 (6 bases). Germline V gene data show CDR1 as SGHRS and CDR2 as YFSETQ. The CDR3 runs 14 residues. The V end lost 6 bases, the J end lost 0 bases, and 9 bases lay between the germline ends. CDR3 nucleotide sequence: TGCGCCAGCAAAGGGGGAACGAACACCGGGGAGCTGTTTTTT. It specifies CASKGGTNTGELFF.

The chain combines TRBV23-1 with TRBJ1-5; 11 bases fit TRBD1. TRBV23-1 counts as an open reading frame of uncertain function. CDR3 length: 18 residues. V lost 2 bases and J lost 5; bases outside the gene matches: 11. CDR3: CASSQRRTGGFSHQPQHF. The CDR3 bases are TGCGCCAGCAGTCAACGCCGGACAGGGGGCTTTTCTCATCAGCCCCAGCATTTT.

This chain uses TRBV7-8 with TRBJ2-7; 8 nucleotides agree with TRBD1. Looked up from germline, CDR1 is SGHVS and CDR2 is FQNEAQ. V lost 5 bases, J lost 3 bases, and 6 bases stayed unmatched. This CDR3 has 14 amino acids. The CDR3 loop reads CASSTRTGHYEQYF. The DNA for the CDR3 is TGTGCCAGCAGCACCCGGACAGGGCACTACGAGCAGTACTTC.

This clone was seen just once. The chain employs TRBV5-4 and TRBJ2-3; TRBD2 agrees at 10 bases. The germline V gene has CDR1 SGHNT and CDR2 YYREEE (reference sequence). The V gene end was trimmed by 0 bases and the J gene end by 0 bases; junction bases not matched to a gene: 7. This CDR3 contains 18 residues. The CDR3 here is CASSLASGRAVSTDTQYF. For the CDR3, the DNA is TGTGCCAGCAGCTTGGCAAGCGGGAGGGCCGTCAGCACAGATACGCAGTATTTT.

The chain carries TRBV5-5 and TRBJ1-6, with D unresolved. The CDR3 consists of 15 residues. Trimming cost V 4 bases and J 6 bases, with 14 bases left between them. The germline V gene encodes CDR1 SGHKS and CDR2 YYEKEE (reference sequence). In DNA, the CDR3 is TGTGCCAGCAGCCCTGCCCCAGACACTAATTCACCCCTCCACTTT. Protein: CASSPAPDTNSPLHF.

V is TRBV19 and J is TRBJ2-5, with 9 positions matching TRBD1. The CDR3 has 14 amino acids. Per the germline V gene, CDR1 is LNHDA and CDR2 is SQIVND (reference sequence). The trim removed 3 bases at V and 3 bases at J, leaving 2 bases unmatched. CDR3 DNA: TGTGCCAGTAGTATCAGGACAGGGGAAGAGACCCAGTACTTC. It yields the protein CASSIRTGEETQYF.

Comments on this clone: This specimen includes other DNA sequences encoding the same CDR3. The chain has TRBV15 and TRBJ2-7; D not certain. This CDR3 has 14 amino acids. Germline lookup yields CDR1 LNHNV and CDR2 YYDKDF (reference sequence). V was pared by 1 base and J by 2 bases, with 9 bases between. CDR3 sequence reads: CATSRVGRAYEQYF. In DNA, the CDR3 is TGTGCCACCAGCAGAGTGGGCCGAGCCTACGAGCAGTACTTC.

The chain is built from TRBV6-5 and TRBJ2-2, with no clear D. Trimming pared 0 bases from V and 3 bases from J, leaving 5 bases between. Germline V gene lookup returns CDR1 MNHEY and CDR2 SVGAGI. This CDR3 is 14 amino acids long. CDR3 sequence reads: CASSYSRDTGELFF. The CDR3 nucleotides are TGTGCCAGCAGTTACTCTCGGGACACCGGGGAGCTGTTTTTT.

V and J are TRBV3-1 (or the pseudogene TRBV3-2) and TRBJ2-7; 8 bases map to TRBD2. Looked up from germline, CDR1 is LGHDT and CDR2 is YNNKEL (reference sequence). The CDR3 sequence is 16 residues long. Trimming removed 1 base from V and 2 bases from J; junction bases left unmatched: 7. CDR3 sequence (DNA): TGTGCCAGCAGCCAAGGAACCTTGCGGGGGGCCTACGAGCAGTACTTC. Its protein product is CASSQGTLRGAYEQYF.

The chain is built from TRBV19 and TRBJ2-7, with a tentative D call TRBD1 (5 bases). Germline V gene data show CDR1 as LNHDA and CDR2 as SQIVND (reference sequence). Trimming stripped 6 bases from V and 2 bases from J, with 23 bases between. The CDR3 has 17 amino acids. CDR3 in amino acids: CASRRAGSNAQAYEQYF. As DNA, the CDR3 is TGTGCCAGTAGAAGGGCAGGGTCCAATGCACAAGCCTACGAGCAGTACTTC.

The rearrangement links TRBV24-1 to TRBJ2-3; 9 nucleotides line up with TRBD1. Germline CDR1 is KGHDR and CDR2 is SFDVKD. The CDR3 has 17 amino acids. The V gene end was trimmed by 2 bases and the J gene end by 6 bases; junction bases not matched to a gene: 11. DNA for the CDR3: TGTGCCACCAGTGATTGGGGACAGGGACGATTGGGGGATACGCAGTATTTT. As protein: CATSDWGQGRLGDTQYF.

CDR3 region: CAISELRDTEKLFF. The CDR3 nucleotides read TGTGCCATCAGTGAGTTGAGGGACACTGAAAAACTGTTTTTT. The chain joins TRBV10-3 to TRBJ1-4, with D possibly TRBD1 on 6 matching bases. Per the germline V gene, CDR1 is ENHRY and CDR2 is SYGVKD. This CDR3 has 14 residues. V lost 1 base to trimming and J lost 7 bases, with 10 bases between them.

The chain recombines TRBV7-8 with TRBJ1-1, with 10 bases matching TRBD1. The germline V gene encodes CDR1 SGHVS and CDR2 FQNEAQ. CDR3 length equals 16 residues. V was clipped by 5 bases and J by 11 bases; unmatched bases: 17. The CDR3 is CASSPYRIGTGEQAFF. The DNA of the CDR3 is TGTGCCAGCAGCCCTTATCGAATCGGGACAGGGGAACAGGCTTTCTTT.

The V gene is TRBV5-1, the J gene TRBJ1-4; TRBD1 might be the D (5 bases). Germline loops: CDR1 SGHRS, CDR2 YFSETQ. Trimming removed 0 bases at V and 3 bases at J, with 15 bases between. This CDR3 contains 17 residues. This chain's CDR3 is CASSLDPGQAPNEKLFF. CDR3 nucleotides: TGCGCCAGCAGCTTGGATCCCGGACAAGCTCCTAATGAAAAACTGTTTTTT.

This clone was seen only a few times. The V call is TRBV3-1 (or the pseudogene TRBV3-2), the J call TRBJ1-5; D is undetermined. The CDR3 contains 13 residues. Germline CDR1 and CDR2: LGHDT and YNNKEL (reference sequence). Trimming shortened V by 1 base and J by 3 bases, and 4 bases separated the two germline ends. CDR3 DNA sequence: TGTGCCAGCAGCCAAGCAGTCAATCAGCCCCAGCATTTT. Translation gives CASSQAVNQPQHF.

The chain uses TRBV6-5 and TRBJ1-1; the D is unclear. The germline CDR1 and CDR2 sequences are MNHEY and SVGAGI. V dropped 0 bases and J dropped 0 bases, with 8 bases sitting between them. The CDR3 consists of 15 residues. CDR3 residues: CASSYSVGLNTEAFF. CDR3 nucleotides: TGTGCCAGCAGTTACTCGGTCGGGTTGAACACTGAAGCTTTCTTT.

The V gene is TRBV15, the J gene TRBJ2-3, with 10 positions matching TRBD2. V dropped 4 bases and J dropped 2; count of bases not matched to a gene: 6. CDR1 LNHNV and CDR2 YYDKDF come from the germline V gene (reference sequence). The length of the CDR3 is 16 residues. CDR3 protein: CATSILGLADTDTQYF. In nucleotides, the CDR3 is TGTGCCACCAGCATACTCGGACTAGCGGACACAGATACGCAGTATTTT.

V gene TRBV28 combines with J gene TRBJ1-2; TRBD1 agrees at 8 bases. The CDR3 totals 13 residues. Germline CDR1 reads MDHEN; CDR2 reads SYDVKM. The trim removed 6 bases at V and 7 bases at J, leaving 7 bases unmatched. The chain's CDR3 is CASSPPGGGGYTF. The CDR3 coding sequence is TGTGCCAGCAGCCCCCCAGGGGGCGGTGGCTACACCTTC.

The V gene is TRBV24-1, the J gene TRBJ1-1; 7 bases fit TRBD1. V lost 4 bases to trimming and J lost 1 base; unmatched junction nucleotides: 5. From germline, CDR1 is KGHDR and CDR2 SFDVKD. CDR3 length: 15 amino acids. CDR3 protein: CATSDPRQGNTEAFF. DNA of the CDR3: TGTGCCACCAGTGACCCCCGACAGGGGAACACTGAAGCTTTCTTT.

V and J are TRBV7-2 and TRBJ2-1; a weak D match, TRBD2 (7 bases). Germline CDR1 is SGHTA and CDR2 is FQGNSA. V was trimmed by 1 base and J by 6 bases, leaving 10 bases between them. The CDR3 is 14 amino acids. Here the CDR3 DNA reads TGTGCCAGCAGCTTAGTTGGGGGGGCCAATGAGCAGTTCTTC. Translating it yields CASSLVGGANEQFF.

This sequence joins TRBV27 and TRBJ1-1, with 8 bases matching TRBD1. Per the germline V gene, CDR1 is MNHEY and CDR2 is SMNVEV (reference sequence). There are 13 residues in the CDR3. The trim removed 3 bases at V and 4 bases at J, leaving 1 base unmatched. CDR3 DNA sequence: TGTGCCAGCAGTTTGGGACAGGTCACTGAAGCTTTCTTT. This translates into CASSLGQVTEAFF.

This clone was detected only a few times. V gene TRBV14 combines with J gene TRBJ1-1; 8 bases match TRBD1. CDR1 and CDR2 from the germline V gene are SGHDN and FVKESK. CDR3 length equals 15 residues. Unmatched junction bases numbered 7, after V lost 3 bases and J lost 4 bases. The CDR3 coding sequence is TGTGCCAGCAGCCAGGACGCAGGGGGCGTCACTGAAGCTTTCTTT. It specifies CASSQDAGGVTEAFF.

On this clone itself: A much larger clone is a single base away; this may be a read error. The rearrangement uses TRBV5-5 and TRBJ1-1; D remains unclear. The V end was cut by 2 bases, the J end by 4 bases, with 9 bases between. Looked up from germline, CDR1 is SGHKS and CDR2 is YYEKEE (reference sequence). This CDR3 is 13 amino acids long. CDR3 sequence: CASSLAEGTEAFF. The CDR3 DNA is TGTGCCAGCAGCTTAGCAGAGGGCACTGAAGCTTTCTTT.